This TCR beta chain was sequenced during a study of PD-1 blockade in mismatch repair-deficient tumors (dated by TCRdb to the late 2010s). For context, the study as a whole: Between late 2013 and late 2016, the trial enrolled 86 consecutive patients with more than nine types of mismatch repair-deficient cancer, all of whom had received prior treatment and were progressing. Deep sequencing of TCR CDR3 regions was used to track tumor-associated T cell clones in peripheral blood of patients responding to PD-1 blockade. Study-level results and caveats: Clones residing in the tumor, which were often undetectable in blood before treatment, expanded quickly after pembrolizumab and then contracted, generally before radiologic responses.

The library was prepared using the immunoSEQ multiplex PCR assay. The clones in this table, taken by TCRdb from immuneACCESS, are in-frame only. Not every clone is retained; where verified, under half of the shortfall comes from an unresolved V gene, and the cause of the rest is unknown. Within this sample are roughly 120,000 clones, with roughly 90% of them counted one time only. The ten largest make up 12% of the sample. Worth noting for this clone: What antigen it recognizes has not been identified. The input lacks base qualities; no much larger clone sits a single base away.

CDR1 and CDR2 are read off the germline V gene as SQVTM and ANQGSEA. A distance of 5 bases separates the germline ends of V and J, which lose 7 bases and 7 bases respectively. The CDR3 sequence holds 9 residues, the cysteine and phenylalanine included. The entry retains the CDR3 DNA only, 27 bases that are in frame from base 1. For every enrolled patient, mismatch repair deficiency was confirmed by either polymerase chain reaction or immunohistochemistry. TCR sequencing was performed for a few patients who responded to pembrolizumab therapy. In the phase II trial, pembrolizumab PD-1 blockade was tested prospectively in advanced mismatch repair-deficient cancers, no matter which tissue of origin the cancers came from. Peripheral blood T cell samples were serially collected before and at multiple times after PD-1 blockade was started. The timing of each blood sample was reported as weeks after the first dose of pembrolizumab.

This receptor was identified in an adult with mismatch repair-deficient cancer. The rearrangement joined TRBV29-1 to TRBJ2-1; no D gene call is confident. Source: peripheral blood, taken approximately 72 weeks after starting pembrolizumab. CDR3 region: CSGGNEQFF. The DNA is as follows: TGCAGCGGAGGTAATGAGCAGTTCTTC.